These T cell receptor beta chains were read from a single sample in a study of control samples from healthy donors and cancer patients. TCRdb keeps only in-frame clones here, not all; method: immunoSEQ multiplex PCR. The data contain about 130,000 clones, just under 95% of them singletons. The material sequenced was blood. The receptors were sampled from a man younger than 40 in good health. The CDR3 runs from the conserved cysteine through the conserved F or W. The D gene is left open where the match is weak.

d_call	v_call	j_call	cdr3_length	cdr3_nt	cdr3_aa
-	TRBV6-4	TRBJ2-1	11	TGTGCCAGCAGTCAGGGGAATGAGCAGTTCTTC	CASSQGNEQFF
-	TRBV5-5	TRBJ2-7	11	TGTGCCAGCATAAACCACTACGAGCAGTACTTC	CASINHYEQYF
-	TRBV7-2	TRBJ2-7	13	TGTGCCAGCACCTTCCTTGGACCCTACGAGCAGTACTTC	CASTFLGPYEQYF
-	TRBV19	TRBJ1-1	13	TGTGCCAGTAGGCCCGACCTAGGCGCTGAAGCTTTCTTT	CASRPDLGAEAFF
-	TRBV7-8	TRBJ1-1	15	TGTGCCAGCAGCTTAGGACGGCGGACGAACACTGAAGCTTTCTTT	CASSLGRRTNTEAFF
TRBD1	TRBV4-3	TRBJ2-1	14	TGCGCCAGCAGCCAAGAGGCAGGGGGCAATGAGCAGTTCTTC	CASSQEAGGNEQFF
TRBD1	TRBV2	TRBJ1-5	14	TGTGCCAGCAGTTCTCGGACAGGGGGACAGCCCCAGCATTTT	CASSSRTGGQPQHF
-	TRBV6-2/TRBV6-3	TRBJ1-5	15	TGTGCCAGCAGTTACTTGCCCGGCACGGGCCAGCCCCAGCATTTT	CASSYLPGTGQPQHF
-	TRBV20-1	TRBJ1-1	10	TGCAGTGCTAGAAGGGGCGAAGCTTTCTTT	CSARRGEAFF
TRBD1	TRBV7-8	TRBJ1-6	14	TGTGCCAGCAGCTTAGGACAGGGGGTTTCACCCCTCCACTTT	CASSLGQGVSPLHF
-	TRBV11-3	TRBJ2-5	13	TGTGCCAGCAGCTCGGGGGCTGGAGAGACCCAGTACTTC	CASSSGAGETQYF
-	TRBV27	TRBJ2-6	17	TGTGCCAGCAGTTTAATGGGGGCGCGATCCGGGGCCAACGTCCTGACTTTC	CASSLMGARSGANVLTF
-	TRBV6-2/TRBV6-3	TRBJ2-1	14	TGTGCCAGCAGTTTGGGGGAAGCCCACAATGAGCAGTTCTTC	CASSLGEAHNEQFF
-	TRBV5-4	TRBJ1-6	16	TGTGCCAGCAGCCACGGTCCAAGCTCCTATAATTCACCCCTCCACTTT	CASSHGPSSYNSPLHF
TRBD1	TRBV29-1	TRBJ2-1	12	TGCAGCGTTGAATCCGACAGGGTGGAGCAGTTCTTC	CSVESDRVEQFF
-	TRBV27	TRBJ1-5	15	TGTGCCAGCAGTGAGGGGGGATTACTCAATCAGCCCCAGCATTTT	CASSEGGLLNQPQHF
-	TRBV7-9	TRBJ2-1	15	TGTGCCAGCAGCCAGCAGCGGGTCTATGGAAATGAGCAGTTCTTC	CASSQQRVYGNEQFF
-	TRBV5-5	TRBJ1-4	14	TGTGCCAGCAGCGCGGGACGGTTAGATGAAAAACTGTTTTTT	CASSAGRLDEKLFF
TRBD2	TRBV13	TRBJ2-1	12	TGTGCCGTTAGACTAGCGCGCAATGAGCAGTTCTTC	CAVRLARNEQFF
-	TRBV9	TRBJ1-1	14	TGTGCCAGCAGCCGGGAGGGATTCAACACTGAAGCTTTCTTT	CASSREGFNTEAFF
-	TRBV7-3	TRBJ2-3	14	TGTGCCAGCAGCGTACCGGGAAGAACAGATACGCAGTATTTT	CASSVPGRTDTQYF
-	TRBV19	TRBJ2-1	13	TGTGCCAGTAGTCGGGCTTCCTACAATGAGCAGTTCTTC	CASSRASYNEQFF
-	TRBV5-1	TRBJ1-2	13	TGCGCCAGCAGAGCCGATGCCAACTATGGCTACACCTTC	CASRADANYGYTF
-	TRBV5-4	TRBJ2-1	14	TGTGCCAGCAGCTCTCGGGGGGCCGGTAATGAGCAGTTCTTC	CASSSRGAGNEQFF
-	TRBV4-1	TRBJ2-3	14	TGCGCCAGCAGCCAAAGGGGGACGGGGGATACGCAGTATTTT	CASSQRGTGDTQYF
-	TRBV18	TRBJ2-5	11	TGTGCCAGCTCACTCCGGGAGACCCAGTACTTC	CASSLRETQYF
-	TRBV9	TRBJ2-5	13	TGTGCCAGCAGCGACGGGTCAACTGGGACCCAGTACTTC	CASSDGSTGTQYF
-	TRBV9	TRBJ2-3	15	TGTGCCAGCAGCGTAGAAAGAGCTCGAGGCGATACGCAGTATTTT	CASSVERARGDTQYF
-	TRBV11-3	TRBJ1-1	13	TGTGCCAGCAGCTTATTTGCGAACACTGAAGCTTTCTTT	CASSLFANTEAFF
TRBD1	TRBV9	TRBJ1-3	16	TGTGCCAGCAGCAAAGGACAGGGGGACTCTGGAAACACCATATATTTT	CASSKGQGDSGNTIYF
-	TRBV2	TRBJ1-6	14	TGTGCCAGCAGTGTGCTACAGGGTGGTTCACCCCTCCACTTT	CASSVLQGGSPLHF
-	TRBV19	TRBJ1-2	15	TGTGCCAGTAGTTTCTATGGAGGGCGTAACTATGGCTACACCTTC	CASSFYGGRNYGYTF
TRBD2	TRBV30	TRBJ2-7	13	TGTGCCTGGGCAGCGGGGGGGATCTACGAGCAGTACTTC	CAWAAGGIYEQYF